The rows below give T cell receptor beta chains drawn from one sample of a study of blood T cell repertoires in COVID-19. Data came from immunoSEQ multiplex PCR; TCRdb stores just in-frame clones and leaves some out. Of 25,000 to 35,000 clones in the sample, 80% are singletons; the top ten hold around 43%. Input material: peripheral blood. Every receptor here comes from a woman between 70 and 85 years old with acute or convalescent COVID-19. CDR3s include the opening cysteine and the closing phenylalanine or tryptophan.

J gene,V gene,CDR3 length,CDR3 protein
TRBJ2-5,TRBV6-2/TRBV6-3,11,CASSYRETQYF
TRBJ2-5,TRBV20-1,11,CSAVAEETQYF
TRBJ1-1,TRBV12-5,13,CASARDTLTEAFF
TRBJ2-3,TRBV5-1,13,CASRQGPTDTQYF
TRBJ2-5,TRBV28,13,CASSFGGQETQYF
TRBJ2-1,TRBV7-9,12,CASSLRGNEQFF
TRBJ2-3,TRBV5-8,17,CASSRLAGGLSTDTQYF
TRBJ1-3,TRBV20-1,11,CSALTRNTIYF
TRBJ2-5,TRBV2,16,CASSLRLAGYQETQYF
TRBJ2-5,TRBV27,16,CASSFETSGLQETQYF
TRBJ2-1,TRBV11-3,16,CASSPHRAGGSNEQFF
TRBJ2-1,TRBV4-1,16,CASSQDAGMGYNEQFF
TRBJ2-1,TRBV3-1/TRBV3-2,15,CASSPPRAGNNEQFF
TRBJ1-4,TRBV7-9,17,CASSLAPWDRGHVELFF
TRBJ2-2,TRBV27,17,CASRESGGSSNTGELFF
TRBJ1-2,TRBV28,15,CASRRRGGDNYGYTF
TRBJ1-5,TRBV9,14,CASSVTGGNQPQHF
TRBJ2-3,TRBV20-1,15,CSASRQDTYTDTQYF
TRBJ1-1,TRBV7-3,16,CASSLRGQDGNTEAFF
TRBJ2-2,TRBV9,15,CASSVATGETGELFF
TRBJ1-2,TRBV7-2,15,CASSLRAAGGYGYTF
TRBJ1-4,TRBV5-8,11,CASSFPGLLFF
TRBJ2-3,TRBV15,12,CATSRDRDTQYF
TRBJ2-2,TRBV11-3,14,CASSASGGTGELFF
TRBJ1-5,TRBV6-6,13,CASSTFGRQPQHF
TRBJ2-1,TRBV19,15,CASSVTSGRYNEQFF
TRBJ2-5,TRBV28,16,CASSFLSGGAAETQYF
TRBJ2-7,TRBV7-2,18,CASSSYWAGQGDPTEQYF
TRBJ2-5,TRBV25-1,18,CASSDSARLGQVMGIQYF
TRBJ1-1,TRBV9,14,CASSDAGNGAEAFF
TRBJ1-6,TRBV6-5,15,CASSYQVTGNSPLHF
TRBJ2-1,TRBV6-5,15,CASSYSREGIGEQFF
TRBJ2-5,TRBV28,14,CASRHRLVTETQYF
TRBJ1-2,TRBV28,13,CATYGQGSYGYTF
TRBJ2-2,TRBV7-2,12,CASSSYTGELFF
TRBJ2-5,TRBV24-1,14,CATSDSRIQETQYF
TRBJ2-3,TRBV10-3,15,CAISAGQGVVDTQYF
TRBJ2-7,TRBV5-1,15,CASSAAGQGAREQYF
TRBJ1-3,TRBV5-1,18,CASSQPEDRAHSGNTIYF
TRBJ2-5,TRBV4-3,14,CASSQDPGQETQYF
TRBJ1-1,TRBV4-3,16,CASSRALTGGPTEAFF
TRBJ2-7,TRBV10-1,16,CASSEPTSGSSYEQYF
TRBJ1-2,TRBV6-5,14,CASSLGTGGYGYTF
TRBJ1-1,TRBV6-2/TRBV6-3,14,CASSYLDRNTEAFF
TRBJ1-6,TRBV7-9,17,CASSLDGGIGYNSPLHF
TRBJ1-1,TRBV7-9,15,CASRRDTGLNTEAFF
TRBJ2-3,TRBV25-1,15,CASSPTGINTDTQYF
TRBJ2-7,TRBV10-3,13,CAISGAASREQYF
TRBJ1-1,TRBV28,13,CASSLDRHPLAFF
TRBJ2-7,TRBV18,16,CASSALQGQSSYEQYF